The next 20 T cell receptor beta chains were all read from a single sample in a study of blood T cell repertoires in COVID-19 (dated by TCRdb to about 2020). The protocol used for the library was the immunoSEQ multiplex PCR assay. This immuneACCESS table, as held by TCRdb, lists in-frame sequences with V and J called but not all clones. Of the missing ones, under half trace to an unresolved V gene in checked studies; the others have no known cause. A total of under 100,000 clones appear in this sample, about nine tenths of them only once. Approximately 3.6% of the sample is held by the ten biggest clonotypes. What was sequenced was peripheral blood. The receptors come from a woman aged 70-85 years with acute or convalescent COVID-19.

This clone occurred once. The CDR3 sequence: CASSPMGQLNTGELFF. DNA of the CDR3: TGTGCCAGCTCACCCATGGGACAACTGAACACCGGGGAGCTGTTTTTT. The rearrangement uses TRBV18 and TRBJ2-2; possible D gene TRBD1, 6 bases. Germline CDR1 and CDR2: KGHSH and LQKENI. The CDR3 extends over 16 amino acids. Trimming cost V 3 bases and J 1 base, with 12 bases left between them.

This clone appeared once. The chain combines TRBV6-5 with TRBJ1-2; no clear D gene. This CDR3 spans 11 amino acids. Trimming pared 10 bases from V and 4 bases from J, leaving 10 bases between. Looked up from germline, CDR1 is MNHEY and CDR2 is SVGAGI. CDR3 in amino acids: CATHTGYGYTF. CDR3 nucleotides: TGTGCCACCCACACGGGCTATGGCTACACCTTC.

This clone was found once. The CDR3, as DNA: TGTGCCACCTCCTCCCATGGCGCGGGTAATGGCTACACCTTC. It specifies CATSSHGAGNGYTF. The chain employs TRBV7-8 and TRBJ1-2; D remains ambiguous. Looked up from germline, CDR1 is SGHVS and CDR2 is FQNEAQ. The V end was cut by 10 bases, the J end by 6 bases, with 21 bases between. The CDR3 consists of 14 residues.

V usage is TRBV6-5 and J usage is TRBJ1-1, with 7 bases fitting TRBD1. Germline assignment: CDR1 MNHEY and CDR2 SVGAGI. There are 15 residues in the CDR3. Losses at the gene ends were 2 bases for V and 3 bases for J; bases not matched to a gene: 6. The CDR3 sequence is CASSYARDRYTEAFF. The CDR3 DNA reads as TGTGCCAGCAGTTACGCTCGGGACAGATACACTGAAGCTTTCTTT.

The rearrangement joins TRBV29-1 to TRBJ2-1, with D perhaps matching TRBD2 (5 bases). The germline V gene has CDR1 SQVTM and CDR2 ANQGSEA. V lost 3 bases and J lost 5, with 17 bases in between. CDR3 length: 15 amino acids. CDR3 coding DNA: TGCAGCGTTGATCTAGCACGGACGACGAACAATGAGCAGTTCTTC. Translation: CSVDLARTTNNEQFF.

V usage is TRBV6-1 and J usage is TRBJ2-4; the match to TRBD2 covers 8 bases. Looked up from germline, CDR1 is MNHNS and CDR2 is SASEGT. Trimming took 1 base from V and 1 from J; bases not matched to a gene: 18. The CDR3 is made up of 21 amino acids. The CDR3 reads CASSEDGSQAGGGLAKNIQYF. The CDR3 coding sequence is TGTGCCAGCAGTGAAGACGGTTCTCAAGCAGGCGGGGGGTTGGCCAAAAACATTCAGTACTTC.

The chain's CDR3 is CASSLQAGGTGELFF. CDR3 nucleotide sequence: TGTGCCAGCAGCTTACAAGCGGGGGGTACCGGGGAGCTGTTTTTT. The chain couples TRBV13 to TRBJ2-2, with 9 bases aligning to TRBD2. The germline gives CDR1 PRHDT, CDR2 FYEKMQ (reference sequence). The CDR3 totals 15 residues. The trim removed 2 bases at V and 5 bases at J, leaving 3 bases unmatched.

This clone was seen a handful of times. The V and J genes are TRBV7-9 and TRBJ1-3; D unclear. The CDR3 sequence is 14 residues long. The V end lost 3 bases, the J end lost 4 bases, and 10 bases lay between the germline ends. The germline gives CDR1 SEHNR, CDR2 FQNEAQ (reference sequence). The CDR3 spells CASSFSLRGNTIYF. The CDR3 bases are TGTGCCAGCAGCTTCAGCCTGCGGGGAAACACCATATATTTT.

The rearrangement joins TRBV5-1 to TRBJ2-5; the D gene is possibly TRBD2 (6 bases). This CDR3 has 16 amino acids. The V end lost 2 bases, the J end lost 0 bases, and 14 bases lay between the germline ends. Germline V lookup: CDR1 SGHRS, CDR2 YFSETQ. CDR3 bases: TGCGCCAGCAGCTTAACCGGGACTTACGACCAAGAGACCCAGTACTTC. This codes for CASSLTGTYDQETQYF.

The chain recombines TRBV19 with TRBJ2-3; TRBD1 matches at 8 bases. V was pared by 0 bases and J by 2 bases, with 7 bases of the junction left unmatched. Germline CDR1 LNHDA, CDR2 SQIVND (reference sequence). This CDR3 is 17 amino acids long. CDR3 loop: CASSIDLRTGNTDTQYF. CDR3 coding DNA: TGTGCCAGTAGTATAGATCTCCGGACAGGGAACACAGATACGCAGTATTTT.

The CDR3 loop is CASSVGQGANTEAFF. CDR3 DNA sequence: TGTGCCAGCTCAGTGGGACAGGGGGCGAACACTGAAGCTTTCTTT. The chain is built from TRBV18 and TRBJ1-1, with 12 nucleotides matching TRBD1. The CDR3 runs to 15 residues. The V segment lost 5 bases and the J segment 1 base; nucleotides outside the gene matches: 2. Germline V gene sequence: CDR1 KGHSH, CDR2 LQKENI.

This sequence joins TRBV28 and TRBJ2-7; TRBD1 might be the D (6 bases). From germline, CDR1 is MDHEN and CDR2 SYDVKM. With 3 bases removed from V and 8 bases from J, the gap between germline ends came to 17 bases. This CDR3 has 14 residues. The CDR3 DNA follows: TGTGCCAGCAGTTTTGAGGACAGAGGAAGGAAGCAGTACTTC. Its translation is CASSFEDRGRKQYF.

A few counts support this clone. The chain has TRBV27 and TRBJ1-2, with TRBD1 as a possible D gene (6 bases). V gave up 8 bases and J gave up 6 bases, with 16 bases separating them. The CDR3 is 13 residues long. Germline CDR1 MNHEY, CDR2 SMNVEV (reference sequence). The CDR3 sequence: CASHRAGANGYTF. The CDR3 nucleotides read TGTGCCAGCCACCGCGCGGGGGCGAATGGCTACACCTTC.

The rearrangement joins TRBV5-1 to TRBJ1-1; D gene ambiguous. CDR3 length: 15 residues. V was cut by 1 base and J by 2 bases, with 12 bases left in between. Germline loops: CDR1 SGHRS, CDR2 YFSETQ. CDR3 coding DNA: TGCGCCAGCAGCTTGAGTTTTGGGAGAAACACTGAAGCTTTCTTT. It translates to CASSLSFGRNTEAFF.

This clone was detected only once. The V gene is TRBV7-9, the J gene TRBJ1-6; D unresolved. V lost 4 bases, J lost 10 bases, and 8 bases lay in between. CDR3 length: 12 residues. Germline V gives CDR1 SEHNR, CDR2 FQNEAQ (reference sequence). The CDR3 nucleotides read TGTGCCAGCAGCTCCCCCGGGTCACCCCTCCACTTT. Translation: CASSSPGSPLHF.

The chain couples TRBV10-3 to TRBJ1-1; 7 bases map to TRBD1. V shed 8 bases and J 5 bases; nucleotides not matched to a gene: 14. This CDR3 contains 15 residues. Germline CDR1 reads ENHRY; CDR2 reads SYGVKD. The DNA of the CDR3 is TGTGCCATCGGCCGGAGGGGGCAGGGGATGACTGAAGCTTTCTTT. Its protein product is CAIGRRGQGMTEAFF.

This clone was found once. V usage is TRBV3-1 (or the pseudogene TRBV3-2) and J usage is TRBJ1-3; D remains ambiguous. The V end was cut by 0 bases, the J end by 0 bases, with 6 bases between. Looked up from germline, CDR1 is LGHDT and CDR2 is YNNKEL (reference sequence). The length of the CDR3 is 15 residues. Here the CDR3 reads CASSQERSSGNTIYF. For the CDR3, the DNA is TGTGCCAGCAGCCAAGAGAGGAGCTCTGGAAACACCATATATTTT.

The genes are TRBV28 and TRBJ1-1; TRBD1 is a possible D gene (6 bases). The germline V gene has CDR1 MDHEN and CDR2 SYDVKM. Trimming cost V 4 bases and J 0 bases, with 12 bases left between them. The CDR3 has 15 residues. The CDR3 spells CASSYHGTLNTEAFF. The CDR3 DNA sequence: TGTGCCAGCAGTTACCACGGGACACTGAACACTGAAGCTTTCTTT.

The chain joins TRBV19 to TRBJ2-1; TRBD2 aligns across 9 bases. Germline loops: CDR1 LNHDA, CDR2 SQIVND (reference sequence). With 7 bases clipped from V and 0 bases from J, the junction kept 16 bases outside the gene matches. The length of the CDR3 is 19 residues. CDR3 sequence: CASTSPRGAGGSSYNEQFF. CDR3 bases: TGTGCCAGTACCTCCCCGCGGGGTGCGGGAGGGAGCTCCTACAATGAGCAGTTCTTC.

V usage is TRBV28 and J usage is TRBJ1-2, with 8 positions matching TRBD1. The trim removed 6 bases at V and 5 bases at J, leaving 5 bases unmatched. Germline loops: CDR1 MDHEN, CDR2 SYDVKM. This CDR3 is built from 13 residues. The CDR3 DNA is TGTGCCAGCAGATCAGGGGGCCGGTATGGCTACACCTTC. It encodes CASRSGGRYGYTF.